One and the same sample provided the 8 T cell receptor beta chains below, sequenced in a study of blood T cell repertoires in COVID-19 (dated by TCRdb to the early 2020s). Library preparation used the immunoSEQ multiplex PCR assay. The clones in this table, taken by TCRdb from immuneACCESS, are in-frame only. Not every clone is retained; where verified, under half of the shortfall comes from an unresolved V gene, and the cause of the rest is unknown. The sample includes some 200,000 clones, with around 81% observed a single time. The top ten clones comprise roughly 13% of the sample. Sequencing was performed on peripheral blood. These receptors originate from a human donor in a cohort sampled during active COVID-19.

A few counts support this clone. J is TRBJ1-1 and V is TRBV7-9; TRBD1 agrees at 9 bases. Germline CDR1 is SEHNR and CDR2 is FQNEAQ (reference sequence). The CDR3 extends over 14 amino acids. Trimming took 4 bases from V and 7 from J; bases not matched to a gene: 7. CDR3 sequence reads: CASSSGQGGNEAFF. The CDR3, as DNA: TGTGCCAGCAGCTCGGGACAGGGAGGGAATGAAGCTTTCTTT.

V usage is TRBV27 and J usage is TRBJ2-7; 11 bases agree with TRBD1. This CDR3 contains 14 residues. Per germline, CDR1 MNHEY and CDR2 SMNVEV (reference sequence). V dropped 5 bases and J dropped 5; count of bases not matched to a gene: 5. DNA for the CDR3: TGTGCCAGCAGTCCCGGGACAGGGGGGAACGAGCAGTACTTC. Translating it yields CASSPGTGGNEQYF.

This clone was counted between two and nine times. The rearrangement joins TRBV28 to TRBJ2-1; 10 bases match TRBD2. The CDR3 runs 22 residues. V was clipped by 6 bases and J by 7 bases; unmatched bases: 30. Germline loops: CDR1 MDHEN, CDR2 SYDVKM. The CDR3 here is CASRTSLITRTSGNPLTNEQFF. The CDR3 coding sequence is TGTGCCAGCAGAACGAGTTTAATTACCCGGACTAGCGGAAATCCCCTAACGAATGAGCAGTTCTTC.

This chain uses TRBV19 with TRBJ1-1; a weak D match, TRBD1 (6 bases). Trimming shortened V by 7 bases and J by 5 bases, and 17 bases separated the two germline ends. The germline V gene has CDR1 LNHDA and CDR2 SQIVND (reference sequence). The length of the CDR3 is 14 residues. The DNA for the CDR3 is TGTGCCAGTATTCATAGGGGGGGCTGGACTGAAGCTTTCTTT. Its translation is CASIHRGGWTEAFF.

This clone was counted a few times. In the same sample, other DNA sequences code for this CDR3. The chain has TRBV6-5 and TRBJ1-1, with D unclear. V gave up 4 bases and J gave up 3 bases, with 6 bases separating them. Germline assignment: CDR1 MNHEY and CDR2 SVGAGI. CDR3 length: 12 residues. The CDR3 sequence is CASSFSDTEAFF. Here the CDR3 DNA reads TGTGCCAGCAGTTTCAGTGACACTGAAGCTTTCTTT.

V and J are TRBV2 and TRBJ1-3, with 7 bases fitting TRBD1. Germline values: CDR1 SNHLY, CDR2 FYNNEI. Trimming at V came to 6 bases and at J to 7 bases, leaving 6 bases not matched to a gene. The CDR3 consists of 13 residues. CDR3 residues: CASRWDSGNTIYF. For the CDR3, the DNA is TGTGCCAGCAGGTGGGACAGCGGTAACACCATATATTTT. The full variable domain, in which reference TRBV2 and TRBJ1-3 provide the parts outside the CDR3, is EPEVTQTPSHQVTQMGQEVILRCVPISNHLYFYWYRQILGQKVEFLVSFYNNEISEKSEIFDDQFSVERPDGSNFTLKIRSTKLEDSAMYFCASRWDSGNTIYFGEGSWLTVV.

This clone was counted only a few times. The rearrangement joins TRBV30 to TRBJ1-5; 8 bases are shared with TRBD1. Germline V gene data show CDR1 as GTSNPN and CDR2 as SVGIG (reference sequence). V lost 3 bases and J lost 6; bases outside the gene matches: 10. CDR3 size: 15 residues. The CDR3 DNA follows: TGTGCCTGGAGAAAGACAGGGGCGGAAGGTCAGCCCCAGCATTTT. This encodes CAWRKTGAEGQPQHF. Together with reference TRBV30 and TRBJ1-5, the CDR3 gives the full variable domain: SQTIHQWPATLVQPVGSPLSLECTVEGTSNPNLYWYRQAAGRGLQLLFYSVGIGQISSEVPQNLSASRPQDRQFILSSKKLLLSDSGFYLCAWRKTGAEGQPQHFGDGTRLSIL.

Written as DNA, the CDR3 is TGTGCCAGCAGTTCCGGACGGGGGACTTACCAAGAGACCCAGTACTTC. It specifies CASSSGRGTYQETQYF. The chain joins TRBV28 to TRBJ2-5; D possibly corresponds to TRBD2 (6 bases). Between the trimmed V and J ends, which lost 4 bases and 0 bases, there was a span of 15 bases. Germline CDR1 and CDR2: MDHEN and SYDVKM. The CDR3 runs 16 residues.